The 8 T cell receptor beta chains in this list originate from one sample, sequenced in a study of metastatic and nonmetastatic thyroid tumors. From the PCR reads, TCRdb re-called clones with MiXCR. Among roughly 30,000 clones listed, 18% were seen once. Thyroid surgery was performed in patients who had received no treatment beforehand. Sample: blood. The origin of the receptors is a female donor with papillary thyroid cancer or a benign thyroid nodule (not recorded which). Some clones in this sample may be carry-over from other donors' samples.

This clone was detected a few times. A much bigger clone sits one base away, suggesting this may be a read error. Additional DNA sequences in this sample encode the identical CDR3. The chain carries TRBV7-2 and TRBJ2-5, with TRBD2 matching 10 bases. The junction had 8 bases not matched to a gene; V was cut back by 3 bases and J by 1 base. The V gene's germline CDR1 is SGHTA and CDR2 FQGNSA. This CDR3 has 17 amino acids. As DNA, the CDR3 is TGTGCCAGCAGCTTGGTCCTTCTAGCGGGGGTCCAAGAGACCCAGTACTTC. This codes for CASSLVLLAGVQETQYF.

With respect to this clone: The CDR3 end shows no conserved phenylalanine or tryptophan, and so a read error is likely. This chain connects TRBV12-3 or TRBV12-4 to TRBJ1-2, with D possibly TRBD1 on 5 matching bases. The CDR3 sequence is 13 residues long. V was pared by 3 bases and J by 7 bases, with 12 bases between. CDR3 amino acids: CASSLRQRCGYTL. In nucleotides, the CDR3 is TGTGCCAGCAGTTTGAGACAGCGCTGTGGCTACACCCTC.

This clone was counted ten times or more. A single base separates this from a much larger clone, so it may be a read error. The chain combines TRBV2 with TRBJ1-5; unclear D gene. Per the germline V gene, CDR1 is SNHLY and CDR2 is FYNNEI. The CDR3 consists of 15 residues. Trimming pared 6 bases from V and 2 bases from J, leaving 14 bases between. The CDR3 DNA reads TGTGCCAGCAGACCAACGGTGGCGGGCAATCAGCCCCAGCATTTT. It yields the protein CASRPTVAGNQPQHF.

The chain links TRBV27 to TRBJ2-7; possible D gene TRBD2, 5 bases. Germline CDR1 reads MNHEY; CDR2 reads SMNVEV (reference sequence). The germline V and J ends were trimmed by 6 bases and 1 base, with 16 bases remaining between them. CDR3 length: 15 amino acids. CDR3 nucleotide sequence: TGTGCCAGCAGACCCGGAGTTCGGGGTTCCTACGAGCAGTACTTC. This sequence encodes CASRPGVRGSYEQYF.

This clone was recorded only once. The J gene is TRBJ2-7, the V gene TRBV7-3; the match to TRBD1 covers 8 bases. Per germline, CDR1 SGHTA and CDR2 FQGTGA. The CDR3 covers 14 residues. The junction had 9 bases not matched to a gene; V was cut back by 9 bases and J by 2 bases. CDR3 sequence reads: CARGYGQGPYEQYF. The CDR3 DNA reads as TGTGCCAGAGGCTACGGACAGGGCCCCTACGAGCAGTACTTC.

This clone was counted at least ten times. The chain carries TRBV7-9 and TRBJ2-5, with a weak D call TRBD1 (5 bases). Trimming left V 5 bases short and J 7 bases short, with 11 bases between. The germline V gene encodes CDR1 SEHNR and CDR2 FQNEAQ (reference sequence). There are 12 residues in the CDR3. CDR3: CASSLTRATQYF. DNA for the CDR3: TGTGCCAGCAGCCTTACCAGGGCGACCCAGTACTTC.

In regard to this clone: A much more abundant neighbour one base away suggests this may be a read error. In the same sample, other DNA sequences code for this CDR3. The chain combines TRBV24-1 with TRBJ2-5, with no clear D. Germline CDR1 is KGHDR and CDR2 is SFDVKD. The CDR3 has 13 amino acids. The CDR3 coding sequence is TGTGCCACTAGTGATTTTTCGGAGCCGGACCAGTACTTC. It is translated as CATSDFSEPDQYF.

There are many counts of this clone. This sequence may be a read error, since a much larger clone differs from it by one base. Other DNA sequences in the same sample also yield this CDR3. The chain joins TRBV6-5 to TRBJ2-1, with 11 bases lining up with TRBD2. Germline V gives CDR1 MNHEY, CDR2 SVGAGI. The CDR3 has 16 residues. J was trimmed by 9 bases and V by 4 bases; bases with no gene match: 11. CDR3 in amino acids: CASSLYSGGAESEQFF. In DNA form, the CDR3 reads TGTGCCAGCAGTTTGTATAGCGGGGGGGCTGAGAGTGAGCAGTTCTTC.